The 5 T cell receptor beta chains below were found in one sample sequenced in a study of identical twins. TCRdb itself ran the 5' RACE reads through MiXCR, one entry per CDR3 protein. The data contain 240,000 or so distinct CDR3 sequences, roughly 7% of them seen just once; the ten biggest clones take up under 4%. These data were also reused for a study on yellow fever vaccine responses in identical twins.

The sequencing input was memory (CD45RO+) T cells sorted from blood. The source is a young woman in good health.

This clonotype appeared many times. The chain employs TRBV9 and TRBJ2-7; TRBD1 is a possible D gene (6 bases). The germline V gene has CDR1 SGDLS and CDR2 YYNGEE. V dropped 4 bases and J dropped 0 bases, with 14 bases sitting between them. CDR3 length: 15 amino acids. This CDR3 is CASSPQYRASYEQYF. In DNA, the CDR3 is TGTGCCAGCAGCCCCCAGTACAGGGCCTCCTACGAGCAGTACTTC.

This clonotype was observed at least ten times. The chain has TRBV10-3 and TRBJ2-3; 9 bases line up with TRBD1. CDR1 is ENHRY, CDR2 SYGVKD, per germline. This CDR3 comprises 14 residues. The J segment lost 2 bases and the V segment lost 10 bases, leaving 7 bases of the junction unmatched. Written as DNA, the CDR3 is TGTGCCACCAGGACAGGGGTGTTCACAGATACGCAGTATTTT. It encodes CATRTGVFTDTQYF.

The V gene is TRBV19, the J gene TRBJ2-7; D could derive from TRBD1 or TRBD2 (5 bases each). Deletions cut 5 bases from V and 2 bases from J, with 10 bases between. Germline V gene lookup returns CDR1 LNHDA and CDR2 SQIVND (reference sequence). The CDR3 contains 13 residues. The CDR3 coding sequence is TGTGCCAGTAGTTTACGGGGACCCTACGAGCAGTACTTC. Translation gives CASSLRGPYEQYF. Complete variable domain (other parts from reference TRBV19 and TRBJ2-7): DGGITQSPKYLFRKEGQNVTLSCEQNLNHDAMYWYRQDPGQGLRLIYYSQIVNDFQKGDIAEGYSVSREKKESFPLTVTSAQKNPTAFYLCASSLRGPYEQYFGPGTRLTVT.

The V call is TRBV6-4, the J call TRBJ2-1, with D tentatively TRBD2 (6 bases). V lost 3 bases to trimming and J lost 8 bases, with 14 bases between them. The length of the CDR3 is 14 residues. Germline CDR1 is MRHNA and CDR2 is SNTAGT. This CDR3 reads CASSDGGDLDEQFF. The CDR3 DNA sequence: TGTGCCAGCAGTGATGGAGGGGATCTGGATGAGCAGTTCTTC.

This clonotype was observed a few times. The genes are TRBV5-6 and TRBJ2-5; D is undetermined. V lost 0 bases and J lost 3, with 6 bases in between. CDR1 and CDR2 (germline): SGHDT, YYEEEE. The CDR3 length is 13 residues. Here the CDR3 DNA reads TGTGCCAGCAGCTTGGTTCGAAAAGAGACCCAGTACTTC. The encoded protein is CASSLVRKETQYF.